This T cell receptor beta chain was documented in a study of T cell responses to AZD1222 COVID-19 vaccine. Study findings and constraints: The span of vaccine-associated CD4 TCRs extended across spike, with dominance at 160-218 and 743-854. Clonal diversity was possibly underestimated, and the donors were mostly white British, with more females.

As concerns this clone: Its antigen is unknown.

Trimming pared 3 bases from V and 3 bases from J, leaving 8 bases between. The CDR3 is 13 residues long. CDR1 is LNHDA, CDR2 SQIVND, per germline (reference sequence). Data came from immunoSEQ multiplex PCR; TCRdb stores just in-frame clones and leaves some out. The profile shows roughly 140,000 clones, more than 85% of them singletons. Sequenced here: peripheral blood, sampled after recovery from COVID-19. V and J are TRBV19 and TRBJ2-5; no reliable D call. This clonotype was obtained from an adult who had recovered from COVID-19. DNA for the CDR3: TGTGCCAGTAGTATCTCAAAGGAAGAGACCCAGTACTTC. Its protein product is CASSISKEETQYF.